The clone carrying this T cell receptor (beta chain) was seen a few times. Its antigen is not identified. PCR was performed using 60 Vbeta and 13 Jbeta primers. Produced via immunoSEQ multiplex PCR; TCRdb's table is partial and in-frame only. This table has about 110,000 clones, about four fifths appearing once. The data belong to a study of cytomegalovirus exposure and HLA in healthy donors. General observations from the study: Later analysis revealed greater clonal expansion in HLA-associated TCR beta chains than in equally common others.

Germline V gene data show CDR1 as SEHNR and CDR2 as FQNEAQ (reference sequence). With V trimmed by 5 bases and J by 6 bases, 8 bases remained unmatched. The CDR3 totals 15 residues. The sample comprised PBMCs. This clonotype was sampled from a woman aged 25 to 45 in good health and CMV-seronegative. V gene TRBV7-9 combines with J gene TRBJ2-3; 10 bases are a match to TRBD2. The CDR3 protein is CASSAPGLAIDTQYF. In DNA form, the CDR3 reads TGTGCCAGCAGCGCACCGGGACTAGCGATCGATACGCAGTATTTT.